This TCR beta chain derives from a study of blood T cell repertoires in COVID-19. Study context: Specimens from acute and convalescent COVID-19 originated in the United States, Italy and Spain.

The CDR3 length is 14 residues. In germline, CDR1 is MNHEY, CDR2 SVGAGI. Deletions cut 6 bases from V and 6 bases from J, with 15 bases between. As originally analysed: Estimation of nucleated cell counts was performed using reference gene primer amplification. The assay was immunoSEQ multiplex PCR, and TCRdb's table has in-frame clones only and misses some. That table gives V, J and clone size, and the DNA gave D and trimming. The sample consists of about 40,000 clones, roughly 88% of them appearing once. The J gene is TRBJ1-5, the V gene TRBV6-5, with a possible D match to TRBD1 (5 bases). The sequence was obtained from a woman in her 70s with acute or convalescent COVID-19. The sequencing input was peripheral blood. CDR3 sequence reads: CASSVGRSSQPQHF. As DNA, the CDR3 is TGTGCCAGCAGCGTGGGGCGTTCAAGTCAGCCCCAGCATTTT.